The clone carrying this TCR beta chain was observed many times. The antigen is undetermined. The data belong to a study of T cells in Graves' hyperthyroidism and ophthalmopathy. About the research overall: Peripheral blood collection took place at initial diagnosis, before any treatment. Study observations and caveats: The model anticipated ophthalmopathy a median approximately 6.7 months pre-onset. A model using 13 V-J features told ophthalmopathy apart from stable hyperthyroidism. Most expanded thyroid clonotypes above 0.001 also appeared in blood.

Regions amplified from RNA transcripts were the TCR beta CDR3 regions. When the TCR CDR3 underwent first-round RT-PCR, the HTBI primer set was used. TCRdb reanalysed the multiplex PCR reads using MiXCR and keeps one entry per CDR3 protein. This table has some 650,000 distinct CDR3 sequences, 16% appearing once. Germline lookup yields CDR1 MNHEY and CDR2 SMNVEV (reference sequence). The ends lost 2 bases at V and 5 bases at J; junction bases unmatched: 4. The CDR3 spans 15 residues. This sequence was found in a woman between 35 and 50 years old with Graves' ophthalmopathy. Input material: blood. The gene calls are TRBV27 and TRBJ2-3; 10 bases map to TRBD2. In DNA form, the CDR3 reads TGTGCCAGCAGTTTACAGCCTAGCGGGAGAGATACGCAGTATTTT. Translating it yields CASSLQPSGRDTQYF.